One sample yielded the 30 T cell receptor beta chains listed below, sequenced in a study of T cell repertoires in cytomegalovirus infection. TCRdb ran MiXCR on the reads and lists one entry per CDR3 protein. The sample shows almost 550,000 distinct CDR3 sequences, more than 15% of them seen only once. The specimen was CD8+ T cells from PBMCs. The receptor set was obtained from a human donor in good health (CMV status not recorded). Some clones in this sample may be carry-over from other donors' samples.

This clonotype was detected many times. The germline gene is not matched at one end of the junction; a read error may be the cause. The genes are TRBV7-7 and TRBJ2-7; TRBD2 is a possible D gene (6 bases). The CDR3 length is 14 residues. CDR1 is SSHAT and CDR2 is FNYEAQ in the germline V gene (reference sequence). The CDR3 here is CASSLGGITDEQYF. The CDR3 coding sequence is TGTGCTAGCAGCTTAGGAGGGATTACGGACGAGCAGTACTTC.

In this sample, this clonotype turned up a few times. The CDR3 sequence: CASSRNLGGGRTDTQYF. CDR3 coding DNA: TGTGCCAGCAGCCGGAATTTGGGGGGGGGCCGCACAGATACGCAGTATTTT. This chain links TRBV4-2 with TRBJ2-3; D might be TRBD2 (7 bases). The V end lost 4 bases, the J end lost 1 base, and 18 bases lay between the germline ends. CDR3 length: 17 amino acids. The germline V gene has CDR1 LGHNA and CDR2 YNFKEQ.

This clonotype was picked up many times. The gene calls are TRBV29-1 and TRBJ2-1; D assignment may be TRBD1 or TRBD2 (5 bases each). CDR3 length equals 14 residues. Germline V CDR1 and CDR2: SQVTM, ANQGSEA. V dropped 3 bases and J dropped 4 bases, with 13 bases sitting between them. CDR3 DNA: TGCAGCGTTGATACGGGACGGGCTTACAATGAGCAGTTCTTC. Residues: CSVDTGRAYNEQFF.

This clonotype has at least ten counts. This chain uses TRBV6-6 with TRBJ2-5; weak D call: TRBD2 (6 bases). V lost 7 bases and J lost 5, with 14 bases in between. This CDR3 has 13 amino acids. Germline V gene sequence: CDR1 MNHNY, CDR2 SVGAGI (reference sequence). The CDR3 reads CASKEGVSETQYF. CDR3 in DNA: TGTGCCAGCAAGGAGGGAGTAAGCGAGACCCAGTACTTC.

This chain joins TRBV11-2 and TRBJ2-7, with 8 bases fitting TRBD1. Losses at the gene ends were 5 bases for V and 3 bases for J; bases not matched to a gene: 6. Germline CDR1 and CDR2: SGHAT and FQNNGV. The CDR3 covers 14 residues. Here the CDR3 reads CASSGGQDFYEQYF. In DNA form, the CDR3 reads TGTGCCAGCAGCGGGGGACAGGACTTCTACGAGCAGTACTTC.

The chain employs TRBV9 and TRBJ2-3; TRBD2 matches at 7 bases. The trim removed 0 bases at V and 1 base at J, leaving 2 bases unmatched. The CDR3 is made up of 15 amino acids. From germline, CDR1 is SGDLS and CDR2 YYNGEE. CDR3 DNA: TGTGCCAGCAGCGTAGACGCGGGGGGCACAGATACGCAGTATTTT. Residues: CASSVDAGGTDTQYF.

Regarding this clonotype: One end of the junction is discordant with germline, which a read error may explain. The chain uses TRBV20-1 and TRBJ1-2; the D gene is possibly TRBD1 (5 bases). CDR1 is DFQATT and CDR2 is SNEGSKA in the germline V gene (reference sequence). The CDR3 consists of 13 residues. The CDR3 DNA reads TGCAGTGCTCTTGGACAAGTGCCTTATGTCTACACCTTC. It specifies CSALGQVPYVYTF.

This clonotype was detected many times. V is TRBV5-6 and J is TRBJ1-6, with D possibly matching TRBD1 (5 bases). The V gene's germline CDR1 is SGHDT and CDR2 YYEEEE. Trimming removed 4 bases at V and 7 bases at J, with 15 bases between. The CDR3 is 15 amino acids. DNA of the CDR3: TGTGCCAGCAGCGCCGGGACGGGGCTAAATTCACCCCTCCACTTT. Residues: CASSAGTGLNSPLHF.

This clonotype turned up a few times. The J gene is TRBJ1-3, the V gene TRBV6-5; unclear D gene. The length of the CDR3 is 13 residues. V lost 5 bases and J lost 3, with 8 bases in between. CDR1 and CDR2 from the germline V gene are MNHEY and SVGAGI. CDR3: CASSPFNGNTIYF. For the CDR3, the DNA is TGTGCCAGCAGTCCCTTTAATGGAAACACCATATATTTT.

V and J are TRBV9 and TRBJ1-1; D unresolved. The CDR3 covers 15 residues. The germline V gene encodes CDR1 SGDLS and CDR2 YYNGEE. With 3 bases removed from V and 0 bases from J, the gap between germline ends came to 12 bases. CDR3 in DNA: TGTGCCAGCAGCGCGGGGTCTCAAATGAACACTGAAGCTTTCTTT. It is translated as CASSAGSQMNTEAFF.

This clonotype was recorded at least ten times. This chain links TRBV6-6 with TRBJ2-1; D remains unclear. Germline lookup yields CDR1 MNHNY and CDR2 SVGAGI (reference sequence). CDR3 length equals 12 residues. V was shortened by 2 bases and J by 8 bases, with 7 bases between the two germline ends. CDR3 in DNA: TGTGCCAGCAGTTACGGGTGGGATGAGCAGTTCTTC. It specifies CASSYGWDEQFF.

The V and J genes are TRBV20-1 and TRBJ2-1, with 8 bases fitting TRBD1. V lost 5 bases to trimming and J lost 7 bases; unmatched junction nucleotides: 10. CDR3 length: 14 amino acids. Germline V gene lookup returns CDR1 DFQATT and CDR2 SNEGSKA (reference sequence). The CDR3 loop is CSACRDRNFNEQFF. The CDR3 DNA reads TGCAGTGCTTGCCGGGACAGGAATTTTAATGAGCAGTTCTTC.

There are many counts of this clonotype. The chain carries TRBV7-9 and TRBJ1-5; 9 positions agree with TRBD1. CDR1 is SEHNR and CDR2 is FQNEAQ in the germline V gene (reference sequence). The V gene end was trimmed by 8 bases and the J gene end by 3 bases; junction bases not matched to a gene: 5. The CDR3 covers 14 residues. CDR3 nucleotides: TGTGCCAGCGCTGGACAGGGGAACAATCAGCCCCAGCATTTT. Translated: CASAGQGNNQPQHF.

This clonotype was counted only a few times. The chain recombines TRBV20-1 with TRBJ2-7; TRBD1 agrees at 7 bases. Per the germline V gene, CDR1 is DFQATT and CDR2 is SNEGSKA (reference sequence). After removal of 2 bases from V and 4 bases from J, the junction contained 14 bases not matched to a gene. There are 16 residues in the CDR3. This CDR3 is CSARSGLRDRLYEQYF. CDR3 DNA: TGCAGTGCTAGAAGCGGACTCCGGGACAGACTTTACGAGCAGTACTTC.

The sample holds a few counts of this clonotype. The DNA of the CDR3 is TGTGCCAGCAGCGTAGGGGGGTCTAACTATGGCTACACCTTC. Translating it yields CASSVGGSNYGYTF. V and J are TRBV9 and TRBJ1-2; maybe TRBD1 (5 bases). The germline V gene encodes CDR1 SGDLS and CDR2 YYNGEE. Trimming took off 0 bases at V and 0 bases at J, with 6 bases between the two ends. The CDR3 has 14 residues. Combining the CDR3 with reference TRBV9 and TRBJ1-2 gives the whole variable domain DSGVTQTPKHLITATGQRVTLRCSPRSGDLSVYWYQQSLDQGLQFLIQYYNGEERAKGNILERFSAQQFPDLHSELNLSSLELGDSALYFCASSVGGSNYGYTFGSGTRLTVV.

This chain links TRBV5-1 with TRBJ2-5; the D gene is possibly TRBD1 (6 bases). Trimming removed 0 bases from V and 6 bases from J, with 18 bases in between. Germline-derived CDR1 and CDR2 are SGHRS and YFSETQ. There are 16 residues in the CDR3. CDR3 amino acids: CASSLEGRQGLQTQYF. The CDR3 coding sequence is TGCGCCAGCAGCTTGGAGGGTCGGCAGGGGCTGCAGACCCAGTACTTC.

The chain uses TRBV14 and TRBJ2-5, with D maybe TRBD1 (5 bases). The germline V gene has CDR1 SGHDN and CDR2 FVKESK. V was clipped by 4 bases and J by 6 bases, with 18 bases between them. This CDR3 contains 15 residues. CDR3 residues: CASSRDTPGLQTQYF. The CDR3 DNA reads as TGTGCCAGCAGCCGGGATACCCCAGGGTTACAGACCCAGTACTTC. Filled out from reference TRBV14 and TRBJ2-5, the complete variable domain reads EAGVTQFPSHSVIEKGQTVTLRCDPISGHDNLYWYRRVMGKEIKFLLHFVKESKQDESGMPNNRFLAERTGGTYSTLKVQPAELEDSGVYFCASSRDTPGLQTQYFGPGTRLLVL.

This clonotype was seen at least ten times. The CDR3 sequence is CASRSPAPGDRGSTDTQYF. In nucleotides, the CDR3 is TGTGCCAGCAGATCCCCCGCCCCCGGGGACAGGGGTTCCACAGATACGCAGTATTTT. The chain joins TRBV7-9 to TRBJ2-3; 10 nucleotides align to TRBD1. The J segment lost 2 bases and the V segment lost 6 bases, leaving 17 bases of the junction unmatched. The CDR3 consists of 19 residues. Germline values: CDR1 SEHNR, CDR2 FQNEAQ (reference sequence).

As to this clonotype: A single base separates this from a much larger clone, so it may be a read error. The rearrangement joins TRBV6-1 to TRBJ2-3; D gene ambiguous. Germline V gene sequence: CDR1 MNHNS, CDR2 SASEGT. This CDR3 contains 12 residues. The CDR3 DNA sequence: TGTGCCAGCAGTTTCGGTTCAGATACGCAGTCTTTT. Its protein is CASSFGSDTQSF.

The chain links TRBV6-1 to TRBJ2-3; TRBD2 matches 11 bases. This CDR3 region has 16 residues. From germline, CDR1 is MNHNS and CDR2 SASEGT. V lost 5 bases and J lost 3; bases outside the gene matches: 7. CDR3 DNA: TGTGCCAGCAGTTCCGGACTAGCGGGCTTTACAGATACGCAGTATTTT. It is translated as CASSSGLAGFTDTQYF.

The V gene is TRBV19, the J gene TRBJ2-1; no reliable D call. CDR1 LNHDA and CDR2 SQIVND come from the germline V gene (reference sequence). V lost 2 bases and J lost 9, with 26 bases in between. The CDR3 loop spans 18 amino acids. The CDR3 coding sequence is TGTGCCAGTAGTATACCCTTGGGCCGGGCCCCGAGACGAGGTGAGCAGTTCTTC. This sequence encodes CASSIPLGRAPRRGEQFF.

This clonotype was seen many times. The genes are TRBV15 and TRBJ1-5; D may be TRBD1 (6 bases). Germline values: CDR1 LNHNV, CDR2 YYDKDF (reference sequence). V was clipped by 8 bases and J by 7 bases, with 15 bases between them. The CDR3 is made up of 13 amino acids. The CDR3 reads CATEKGGGQPQHF. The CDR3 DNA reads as TGTGCCACCGAGAAAGGTGGGGGCCAGCCCCAGCATTTT.

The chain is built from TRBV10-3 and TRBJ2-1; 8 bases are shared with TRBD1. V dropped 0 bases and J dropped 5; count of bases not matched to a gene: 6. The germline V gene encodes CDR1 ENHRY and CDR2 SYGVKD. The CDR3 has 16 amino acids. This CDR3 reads CAISESVDRVDNEQFF. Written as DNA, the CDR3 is TGTGCCATCAGTGAGTCAGTGGACAGGGTTGACAATGAGCAGTTCTTC.

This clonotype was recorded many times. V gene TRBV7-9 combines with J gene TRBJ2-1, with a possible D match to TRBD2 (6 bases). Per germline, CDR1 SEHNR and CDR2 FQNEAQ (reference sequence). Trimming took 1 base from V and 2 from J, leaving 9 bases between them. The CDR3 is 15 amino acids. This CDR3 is CASSLGEVAYNEQFF. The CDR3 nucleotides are TGTGCCAGCAGCTTAGGGGAGGTGGCCTACAATGAGCAGTTCTTC.

The CDR3 spells CASSHRGQETQYF. As DNA, the CDR3 is TGTGCCAGCAGCCATAGAGGTCAAGAGACCCAGTACTTC. The chain uses TRBV14 and TRBJ2-5, with no clear D. The V end was cut by 3 bases, the J end by 2 bases, with 7 bases between. From germline, CDR1 is SGHDN and CDR2 FVKESK. The CDR3 runs 13 residues.

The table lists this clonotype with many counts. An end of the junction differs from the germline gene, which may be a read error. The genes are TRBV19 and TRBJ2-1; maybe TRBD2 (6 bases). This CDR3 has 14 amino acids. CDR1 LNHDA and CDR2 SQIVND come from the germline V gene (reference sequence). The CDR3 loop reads CASSMRDSYDEQFF. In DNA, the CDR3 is TGTGCCAGTAGTATGAGGGACTCCTACGATGAGCAGTTCTTC.

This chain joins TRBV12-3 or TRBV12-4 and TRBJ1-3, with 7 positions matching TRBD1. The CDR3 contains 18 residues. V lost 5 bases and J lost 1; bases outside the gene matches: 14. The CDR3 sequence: CASSTLLDRSGSGNTIYF. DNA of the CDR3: TGTGCCAGCAGTACCCTATTGGACAGGTCCGGGTCTGGAAACACCATATATTTT.

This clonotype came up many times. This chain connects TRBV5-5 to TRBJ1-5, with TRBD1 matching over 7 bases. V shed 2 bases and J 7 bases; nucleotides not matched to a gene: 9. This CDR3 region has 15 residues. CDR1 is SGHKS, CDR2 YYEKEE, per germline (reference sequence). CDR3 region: CASSFVGQGVQPQHF. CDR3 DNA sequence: TGTGCCAGCAGCTTTGTCGGCCAGGGGGTACAGCCCCAGCATTTT.

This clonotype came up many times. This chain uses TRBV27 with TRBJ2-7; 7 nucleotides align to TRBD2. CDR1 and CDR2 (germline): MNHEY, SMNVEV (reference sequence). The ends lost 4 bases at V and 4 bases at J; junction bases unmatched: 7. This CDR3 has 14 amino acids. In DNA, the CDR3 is TGTGCCAGCAGTTCTAGCGGCTTTAGTTACGAGCAGTACTTC. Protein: CASSSSGFSYEQYF.

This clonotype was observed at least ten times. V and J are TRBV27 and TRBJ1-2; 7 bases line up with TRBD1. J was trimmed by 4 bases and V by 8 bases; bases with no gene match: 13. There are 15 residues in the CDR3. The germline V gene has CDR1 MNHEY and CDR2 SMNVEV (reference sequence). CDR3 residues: CASRTGNSISYGYTF. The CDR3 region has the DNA TGTGCCAGCCGGACAGGCAACTCTATTTCCTATGGCTACACCTTC.